This TCR beta chain was identified in a study of type 1 regulatory T cells. About the research overall: T-allo10 is an in vitro-generated, Tr1-enriched CD4 T cell product specific for alloantigen.

Per the germline V gene, CDR1 is DFQATT and CDR2 is SNEGSKA (reference sequence). The CDR3 has 17 amino acids. The V gene end was trimmed by 4 bases and the J gene end by 4 bases; junction bases not matched to a gene: 15. Comments on this clonotype: What it binds is not known.

A single record per CDR3 protein comes from TCRdb applying MiXCR to the reads. The sample records around 69,000 distinct CDR3 sequences, around 57% being singletons. Sequenced material: cultured T cells, either the whole culture or a sorted T cell fraction (not recorded which). Subset defined: Tr1-enriched cell product generated in vitro against host alloantigens. This chain joins TRBV20-1 and TRBJ2-7; 11 bases are shared with TRBD2. This TCR derives from a human donor in good health. The CDR3 DNA is TGCAGTGCTAATCCAAACCGGCCGGGACTAGCGGATTACGAGCAGTACTTC. It encodes CSANPNRPGLADYEQYF.